This TCR beta chain was sequenced during a study of CD8+CD57+ T cells in acquired aplastic anemia (dated by TCRdb to 2016 to 2018). For the wider study: A mean of approximately 3 ug of DNA, ranging from about 0.17 to 30 ug, was extracted from sorted CD4+ and CD8+ cells. Mean read counts for healthy donor samples were about 9.8 million for CD4+ cells and 11.0 million for CD8+ cells.

Genomic DNA was used as template for profiling of TCR beta VDJ combinations and CDR3 sequences. TCR repertoire sequencing was run on an Illumina HiSeq 2000. Turning to the authors' computational methods: TRBV/TRBJ rearrangement plots, CDR3 size and DJ length profiles, and Simpson's diversity index were used to evaluate the repertoires. The most abundant DNA sequence in the deep sequencing data was taken as the immunodominant clone. CDR3 amino acid sequences were screened for sharing across subjects and were compared with published repertoires and the VDJdb database. The public reads were reprocessed in TCRdb via fastp at Q25 and MiXCR, keeping in-frame beta chains. All rows with the same CDR3 protein become a single entry with the most common DNA and genes. What appears here as the V and J calls and clone size reflects TCRdb's work, not the paper's. The sample table contains approximately 170,000 distinct CDR3 sequences; only one count was recorded for about three fifths of them. 45% of the sample is held by the ten biggest clonotypes.

The study deep-sequenced TCR repertoires of sorted CD4+ and CD8+ blood T cells from severe aplastic anemia patients and healthy subjects. Ficoll-Paque density gradient centrifugation was used to isolate peripheral blood mononuclear cells. Before DNA extraction, CD4+ and CD8+ T cells were sorted with FACS or magnetic beads. A note on this clonotype: There is no known antigen for this receptor. No clone much larger than this one lies a single base away; base qualities are absent.

Broad study findings and their caveats: Patients and healthy controls showed no significant difference in CD8+ Simpson's diversity (P=0.060). About 30 CD8+ CDR3 sequences were found in both patients and controls but appeared to be highly expressed in patients and within the immunodominant clones of the patients.

Specimen: sorted CD4+, CD8+, or CD8+CD57+ T cells (not recorded which) from PBMCs. The TCR comes from a human donor in good health.

The CDR3 protein: CTFTGALTNYGYTF. The nucleotide sequence reads TGCACTTTCACAGGGGCCCTGACTAACTATGGCTACACCTTC. The chain was built from TRBV29-1 and TRBJ1-2, and TRBD1 aligns with 7 junction nucleotides. Per the germline V gene, SQVTM is the CDR1 and ANQGSEA is the CDR2. CDR3 length: 14 amino acids, cysteine to phenylalanine. The DNA shown is the 42-base CDR3, in frame from base 1.